Listed below are T cell receptor beta chains from one sample, sequenced in a study of blood T cell repertoires in COVID-19. TCRdb's copy holds only in-frame clones and misses some; the assay was immunoSEQ multiplex PCR. Among roughly 50,000 clones, more than 70% were seen once, and the ten largest hold over 15%. Sequenced: peripheral blood. The receptors were gathered from a human donor in a cohort sampled during active COVID-19. Each CDR3 is given with its conserved first and last residue. The D gene is left open where the match is weak. Expanded clones are given a class, and other clones once, few, many or no size at all.

clone_size,v_call,d_call,j_call,cdr3_nt,cdr3_aa
-,TRBV29-1,-,TRBJ1-1,TGCAGCGTTGCCGTTGCGTATTCTGAAGCTTTCTTT,CSVAVAYSEAFF
-,TRBV6-5,-,TRBJ2-6,TGTGCCAGCAGTAGAGGCGTGCTTTGGGCCAACGTCCTGACTTTC,CASSRGVLWANVLTF
-,TRBV9,TRBD2,TRBJ2-1,TGTGCCAGCAGCCGCGGACTAGCGGGGGACTACAATGAGCAGTTCTTC,CASSRGLAGDYNEQFF
-,TRBV7-2,-,TRBJ1-5,TGTGCCAGCAGCTCGGGCCAAGGGGGAAGCAATCAGCCCCAGCATTTT,CASSSGQGGSNQPQHF
-,TRBV7-8,TRBD2,TRBJ2-1,TGTGCCAGCAGCAAGGGACTAGCGGGGGGCGCCCATCCCTCGTACAATGAGCAGTTCTTC,CASSKGLAGGAHPSYNEQFF
once,TRBV10-3,TRBD1,TRBJ1-6,TGTGCCATCAGTGGTCCAGGGGGCGATAATTCACCCCTCCACTTT,CAISGPGGDNSPLHF
-,TRBV4-1,-,TRBJ2-1,TGCGCCAGCAGCCAAAAAGCGCAAGGGGGTTCCTACAATGAGCAGTTCTTC,CASSQKAQGGSYNEQFF
few,TRBV4-3,-,TRBJ1-2,TGCGCCAGCAGCCAAGGATTCGGACTCGATATCAAGGGCTACACCTTC,CASSQGFGLDIKGYTF
-,TRBV6-2/TRBV6-3,-,TRBJ2-3,TGTGCCAGCAGCCCCGACAGAATTAGCACAGATACGCAGTATTTT,CASSPDRISTDTQYF
-,TRBV4-3,TRBD1,TRBJ1-1,TGCGCCAGCAGCCAAGGCCGGACAGGGAGAACTGAAGCTTTCTTT,CASSQGRTGRTEAFF
-,TRBV10-3,TRBD1,TRBJ1-4,TGTGCCATCAAATTCCAAAAGACAGGGTATCCGTCGCATGAAAAACTGTTTTTT,CAIKFQKTGYPSHEKLFF
-,TRBV11-2,TRBD2,TRBJ2-5,TGTGCCAGCAGCTTAGGGGCTAGCGGGGGGCGGTACCAAGAGACCCAGTACTTC,CASSLGASGGRYQETQYF